This T cell receptor beta chain was retrieved from a study of CD8+ T cells in alopecia areata. As the sequencing template, cDNA was produced by extracting RNA and reverse transcribing it. Assay used: immunoSEQ multiplex PCR; TCRdb lists only in-frame clones, some missing. The table lists some 240,000 clones, around 57% of them singletons. Trimming stripped 5 bases from V and 7 bases from J, with 6 bases between. The CDR3 has 12 residues. Germline V gene sequence: CDR1 MNHEY, CDR2 SVGAGI. Regarding treatment: oral pan-JAK inhibitor, 5-10 mg twice daily. Sequenced here: CD4+ T cells sorted from blood, sampled at week 4, from a patient treated with tofacitinib. The chain uses TRBV6-5 and TRBJ1-6; no firm D call. The TCR sequence derives from a human donor with alopecia areata. The CDR3 reads CASSLLNSPLHF. The CDR3 DNA sequence: TGTGCCAGCAGTCTGCTGAATTCACCCCTCCACTTT.